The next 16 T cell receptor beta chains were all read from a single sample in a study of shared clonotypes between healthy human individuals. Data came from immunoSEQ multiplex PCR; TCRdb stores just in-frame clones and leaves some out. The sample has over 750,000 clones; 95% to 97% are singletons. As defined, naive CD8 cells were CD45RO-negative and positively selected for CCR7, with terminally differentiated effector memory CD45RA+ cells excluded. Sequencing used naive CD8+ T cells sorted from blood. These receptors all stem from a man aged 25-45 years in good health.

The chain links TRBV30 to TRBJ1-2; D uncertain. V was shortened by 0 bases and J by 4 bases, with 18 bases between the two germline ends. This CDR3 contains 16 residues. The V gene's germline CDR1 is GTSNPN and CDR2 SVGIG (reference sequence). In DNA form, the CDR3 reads TGTGCCTGGAGTGTATTTTTCGGCCGGGATAGCTATGGCTACACCTTC. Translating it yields CAWSVFFGRDSYGYTF. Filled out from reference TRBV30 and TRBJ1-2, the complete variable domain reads SQTIHQWPATLVQPVGSPLSLECTVEGTSNPNLYWYRQAAGRGLQLLFYSVGIGQISSEVPQNLSASRPQDRQFILSSKKLLLSDSGFYLCAWSVFFGRDSYGYTFGSGTRLTVV.

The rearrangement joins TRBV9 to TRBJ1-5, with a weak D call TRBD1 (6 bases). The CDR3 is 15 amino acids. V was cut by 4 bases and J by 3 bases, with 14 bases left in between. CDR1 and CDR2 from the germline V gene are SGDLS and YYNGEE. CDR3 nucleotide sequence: TGTGCCAGCAGCTATAGGGGGGAAACCAATCAGCCCCAGCATTTT. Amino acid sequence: CASSYRGETNQPQHF. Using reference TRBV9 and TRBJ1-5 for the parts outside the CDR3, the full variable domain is DSGVTQTPKHLITATGQRVTLRCSPRSGDLSVYWYQQSLDQGLQFLIQYYNGEERAKGNILERFSAQQFPDLHSELNLSSLELGDSALYFCASSYRGETNQPQHFGDGTRLSIL.

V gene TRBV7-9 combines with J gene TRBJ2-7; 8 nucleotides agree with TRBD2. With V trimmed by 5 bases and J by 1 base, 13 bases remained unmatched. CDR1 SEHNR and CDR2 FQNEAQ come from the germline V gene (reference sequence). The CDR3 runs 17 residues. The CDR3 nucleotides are TGTGCCAGCAGCCCAGGGGATAGCGGGACGCTTTCCTACGAGCAGTACTTC. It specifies CASSPGDSGTLSYEQYF.

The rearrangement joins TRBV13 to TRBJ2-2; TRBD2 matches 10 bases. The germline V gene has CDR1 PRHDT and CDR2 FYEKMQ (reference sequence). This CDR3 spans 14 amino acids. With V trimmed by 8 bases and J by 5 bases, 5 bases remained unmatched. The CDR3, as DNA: TGTGCCAGCGATGGACTAGCGGAGACCGGGGAGCTGTTTTTT. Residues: CASDGLAETGELFF.

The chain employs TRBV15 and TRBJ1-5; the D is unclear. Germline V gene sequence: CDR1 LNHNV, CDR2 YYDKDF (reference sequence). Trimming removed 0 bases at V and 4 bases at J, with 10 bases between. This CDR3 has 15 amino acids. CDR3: CATSRDGSENQPQHF. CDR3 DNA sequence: TGTGCCACCAGCAGAGATGGGAGCGAAAATCAGCCCCAGCATTTT.

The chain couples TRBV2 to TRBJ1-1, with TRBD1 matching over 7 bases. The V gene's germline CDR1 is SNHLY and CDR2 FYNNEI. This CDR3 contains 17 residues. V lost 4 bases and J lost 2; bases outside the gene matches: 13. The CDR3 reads CASSGDQLTGLNTEAFF. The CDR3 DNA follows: TGTGCCAGCAGTGGGGACCAATTGACAGGGCTCAACACTGAAGCTTTCTTT. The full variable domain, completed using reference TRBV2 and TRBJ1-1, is EPEVTQTPSHQVTQMGQEVILRCVPISNHLYFYWYRQILGQKVEFLVSFYNNEISEKSEIFDDQFSVERPDGSNFTLKIRSTKLEDSAMYFCASSGDQLTGLNTEAFFGQGTRLTVV.

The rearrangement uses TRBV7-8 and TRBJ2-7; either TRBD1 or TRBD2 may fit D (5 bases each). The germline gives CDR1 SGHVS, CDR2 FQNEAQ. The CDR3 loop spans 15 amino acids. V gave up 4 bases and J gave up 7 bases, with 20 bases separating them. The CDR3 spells CASSSWEGTAQEQYF. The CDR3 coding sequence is TGTGCCAGCAGCTCCTGGGAAGGGACCGCTCAGGAGCAGTACTTC.

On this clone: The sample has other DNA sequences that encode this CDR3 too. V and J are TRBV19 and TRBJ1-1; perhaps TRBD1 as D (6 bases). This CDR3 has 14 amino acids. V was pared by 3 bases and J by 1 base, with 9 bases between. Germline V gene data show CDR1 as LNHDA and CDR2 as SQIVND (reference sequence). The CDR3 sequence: CASSILGGNTEAFF. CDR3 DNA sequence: TGTGCCAGTAGTATTTTAGGGGGGAACACTGAAGCTTTCTTT. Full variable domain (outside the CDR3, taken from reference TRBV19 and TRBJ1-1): DGGITQSPKYLFRKEGQNVTLSCEQNLNHDAMYWYRQDPGQGLRLIYYSQIVNDFQKGDIAEGYSVSREKKESFPLTVTSAQKNPTAFYLCASSILGGNTEAFFGQGTRLTVV.

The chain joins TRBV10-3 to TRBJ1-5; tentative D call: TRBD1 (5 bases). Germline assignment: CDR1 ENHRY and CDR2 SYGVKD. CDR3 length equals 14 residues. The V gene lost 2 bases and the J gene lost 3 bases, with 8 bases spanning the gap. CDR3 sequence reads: CAISEGDYNQPQHF. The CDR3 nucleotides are TGTGCCATCAGTGAGGGGGACTACAATCAGCCCCAGCATTTT.

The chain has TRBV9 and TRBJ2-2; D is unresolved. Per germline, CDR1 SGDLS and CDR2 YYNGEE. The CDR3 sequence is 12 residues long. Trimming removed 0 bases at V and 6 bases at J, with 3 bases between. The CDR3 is CASSVEPGELFF. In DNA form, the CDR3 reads TGTGCCAGCAGCGTAGAGCCCGGGGAGCTGTTTTTT.

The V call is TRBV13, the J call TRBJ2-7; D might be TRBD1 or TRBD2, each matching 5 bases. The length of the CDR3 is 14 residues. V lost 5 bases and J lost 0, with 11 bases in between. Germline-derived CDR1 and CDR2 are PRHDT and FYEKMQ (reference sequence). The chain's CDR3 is CASSPGPISYEQYF. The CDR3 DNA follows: TGTGCCAGCAGCCCGGGACCGATCTCCTACGAGCAGTACTTC. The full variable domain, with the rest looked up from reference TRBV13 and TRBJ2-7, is AAGVIQSPRHLIKEKRETATLKCYPIPRHDTVYWYQQGPGQDPQFLISFYEKMQSDKGSIPDRFSAQQFSDYHSELNMSSLELGDSALYFCASSPGPISYEQYFGPGTRLTVT.

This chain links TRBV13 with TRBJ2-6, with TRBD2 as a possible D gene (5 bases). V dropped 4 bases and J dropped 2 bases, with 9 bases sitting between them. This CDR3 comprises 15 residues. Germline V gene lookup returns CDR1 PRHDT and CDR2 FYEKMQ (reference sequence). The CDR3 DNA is TGTGCCAGCAGCTCTACGCGGGCTGGGGCCAACGTCCTGACTTTC. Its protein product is CASSSTRAGANVLTF.

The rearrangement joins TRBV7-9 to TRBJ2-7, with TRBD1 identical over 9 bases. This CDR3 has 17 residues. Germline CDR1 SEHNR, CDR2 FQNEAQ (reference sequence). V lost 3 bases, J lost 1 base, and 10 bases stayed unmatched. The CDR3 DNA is TGTGCCAGCAGCTTTACACCGGGGACAGGGTCATCCTACGAGCAGTACTTC. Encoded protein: CASSFTPGTGSSYEQYF.

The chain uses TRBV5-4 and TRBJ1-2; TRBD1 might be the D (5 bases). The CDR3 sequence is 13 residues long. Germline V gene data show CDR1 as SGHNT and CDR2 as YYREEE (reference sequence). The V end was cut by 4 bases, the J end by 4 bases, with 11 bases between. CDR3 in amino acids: CASSQRGSYGYTF. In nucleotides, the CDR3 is TGTGCCAGCAGCCAAAGGGGATCCTATGGCTACACCTTC.

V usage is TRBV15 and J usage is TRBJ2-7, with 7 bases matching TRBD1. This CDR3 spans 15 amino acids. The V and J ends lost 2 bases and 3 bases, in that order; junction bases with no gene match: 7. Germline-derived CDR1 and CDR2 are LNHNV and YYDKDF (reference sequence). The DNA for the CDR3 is TGTGCCACCAGCAGACGGGACAGTCCAGACTACGAGCAGTACTTC. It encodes CATSRRDSPDYEQYF.

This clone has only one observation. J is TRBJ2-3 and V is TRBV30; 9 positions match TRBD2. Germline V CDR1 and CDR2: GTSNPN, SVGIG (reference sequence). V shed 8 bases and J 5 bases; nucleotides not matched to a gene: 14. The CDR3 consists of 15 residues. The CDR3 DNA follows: TGTGCCCGAGACAGCGGGAGGTTCGGGGGAGATACGCAGTATTTT. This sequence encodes CARDSGRFGGDTQYF. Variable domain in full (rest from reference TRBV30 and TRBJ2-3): SQTIHQWPATLVQPVGSPLSLECTVEGTSNPNLYWYRQAAGRGLQLLFYSVGIGQISSEVPQNLSASRPQDRQFILSSKKLLLSDSGFYLCARDSGRFGGDTQYFGPGTRLTVL.